This T cell receptor beta chain was found in a study of OX40 agonist ivuxolimab in advanced cancers. About the research overall: The drug used for patients, ivuxolimab, was an agonistic anti-OX40 (CD134) antibody. Three dose-escalation patients had partial responses: one with hepatocellular carcinoma and two with cutaneous melanoma.

The CDR3 has 13 amino acids. CDR1 is MNHNY, CDR2 SVGAGI, per germline (reference sequence). With 2 bases removed from V and 1 base from J, the gap between germline ends came to 5 bases. Autoimmune disease history or systemic immunosuppression barred patients. The investigators sampled blood at baseline, at cycle 4 day 1, and at cycle 7 day 1. Sequencing was performed with immunoSEQ multiplex PCR; in TCRdb, only in-frame clones are kept and a portion is missing. Among tens of thousands of clones, 80% to 85% were seen once, and the ten largest hold approximately 4.2%. V gene TRBV6-6 combines with J gene TRBJ1-1, with no clear D. The clonotype was recovered from an adult with an advanced solid tumor such as melanoma, head and neck, liver or kidney cancer. Specimen: CD4+ or CD8+ T cells sorted from blood, collected in a trial of the OX40 agonist ivuxolimab. CDR3 residues: CASSYGPNTEAFF. The CDR3 DNA reads as TGTGCCAGCAGTTACGGTCCGAACACTGAAGCTTTCTTT.